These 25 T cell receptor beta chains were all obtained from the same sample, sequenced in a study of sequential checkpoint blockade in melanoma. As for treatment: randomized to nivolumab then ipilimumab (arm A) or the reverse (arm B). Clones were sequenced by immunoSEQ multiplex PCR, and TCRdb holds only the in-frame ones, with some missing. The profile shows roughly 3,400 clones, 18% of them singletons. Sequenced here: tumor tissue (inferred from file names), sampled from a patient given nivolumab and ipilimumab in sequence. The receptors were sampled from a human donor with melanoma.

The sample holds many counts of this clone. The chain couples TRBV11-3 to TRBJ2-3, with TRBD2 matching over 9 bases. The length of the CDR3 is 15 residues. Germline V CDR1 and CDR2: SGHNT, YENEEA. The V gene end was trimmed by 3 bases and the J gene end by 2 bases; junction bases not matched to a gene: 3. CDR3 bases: TGTGCCAGCAGCTTTAGCGGGGGCCTCACAGATACGCAGTATTTT. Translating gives CASSFSGGLTDTQYF.

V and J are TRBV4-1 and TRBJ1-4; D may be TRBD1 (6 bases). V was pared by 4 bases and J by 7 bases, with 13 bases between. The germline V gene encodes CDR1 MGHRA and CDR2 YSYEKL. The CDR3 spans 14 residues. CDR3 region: CASSPGQSVEKLFF. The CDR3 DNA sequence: TGCGCCAGCAGCCCAGGACAGTCGGTTGAAAAACTGTTTTTT.

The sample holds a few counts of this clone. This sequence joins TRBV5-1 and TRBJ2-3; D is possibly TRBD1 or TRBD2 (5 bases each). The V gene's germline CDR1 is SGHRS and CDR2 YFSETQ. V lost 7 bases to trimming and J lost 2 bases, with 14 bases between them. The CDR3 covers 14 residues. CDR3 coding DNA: TGCGCCAGCTGGCTCCAGGGAGACACAGATACGCAGTATTTT. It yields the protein CASWLQGDTDTQYF.

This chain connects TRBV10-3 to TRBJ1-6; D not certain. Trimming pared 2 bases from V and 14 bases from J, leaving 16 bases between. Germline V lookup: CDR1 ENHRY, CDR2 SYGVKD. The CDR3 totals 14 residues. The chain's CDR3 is CAISEESGPTSLHF. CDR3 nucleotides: TGTGCCATCAGTGAGGAATCAGGCCCAACGTCCCTCCACTTT.

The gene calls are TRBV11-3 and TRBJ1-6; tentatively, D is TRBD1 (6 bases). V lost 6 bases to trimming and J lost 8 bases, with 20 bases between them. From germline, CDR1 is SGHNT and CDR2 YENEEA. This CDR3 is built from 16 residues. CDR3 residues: CASRSSSRGIYSPLHF. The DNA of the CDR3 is TGTGCCAGCAGATCCTCTTCCAGGGGTATCTATTCACCCCTCCACTTT.

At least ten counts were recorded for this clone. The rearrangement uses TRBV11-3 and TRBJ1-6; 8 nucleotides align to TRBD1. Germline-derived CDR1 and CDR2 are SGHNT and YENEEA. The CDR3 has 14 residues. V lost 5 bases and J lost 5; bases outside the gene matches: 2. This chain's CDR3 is CASSRTGNNSPLHF. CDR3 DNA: TGTGCCAGCAGCCGGACAGGGAATAATTCACCCCTCCACTTT.

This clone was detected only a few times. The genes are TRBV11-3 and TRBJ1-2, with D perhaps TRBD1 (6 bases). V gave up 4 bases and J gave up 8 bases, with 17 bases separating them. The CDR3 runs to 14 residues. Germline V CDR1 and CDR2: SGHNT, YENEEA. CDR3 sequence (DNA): TGTGCCAGCAGCTCCGAGTGGGGGCGCGGGGGCTACACCTTC. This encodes CASSSEWGRGGYTF. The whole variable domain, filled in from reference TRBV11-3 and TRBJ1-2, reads EAGVVQSPRYKIIEKKQPVAFWCNPISGHNTLYWYLQNLGQGPELLIRYENEEAVDDSQLPKDRFSAERLKGVDSTLKIQPAELGDSAVYLCASSSEWGRGGYTFGSGTRLTVV.

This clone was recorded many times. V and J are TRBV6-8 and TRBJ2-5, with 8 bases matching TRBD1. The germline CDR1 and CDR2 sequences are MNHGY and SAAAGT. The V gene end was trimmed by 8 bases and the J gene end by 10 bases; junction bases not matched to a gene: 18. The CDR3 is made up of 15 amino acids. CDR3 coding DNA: TGTGCCAGCGGCCACGATGCCAAACAGGGGGACGGCCAGTACTTC. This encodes CASGHDAKQGDGQYF.

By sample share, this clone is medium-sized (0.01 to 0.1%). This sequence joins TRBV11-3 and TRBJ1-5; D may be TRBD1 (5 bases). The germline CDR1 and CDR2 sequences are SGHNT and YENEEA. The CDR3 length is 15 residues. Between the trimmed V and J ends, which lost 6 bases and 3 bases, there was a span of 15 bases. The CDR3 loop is CASRPVGRANQPQHF. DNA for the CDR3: TGTGCCAGCAGGCCCGTCGGCAGGGCCAATCAGCCCCAGCATTTT.

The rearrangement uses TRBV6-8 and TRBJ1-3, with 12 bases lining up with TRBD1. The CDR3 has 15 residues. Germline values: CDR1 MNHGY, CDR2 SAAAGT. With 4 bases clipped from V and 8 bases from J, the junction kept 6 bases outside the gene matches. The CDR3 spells CASSFTGQGADTIYF. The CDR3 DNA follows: TGTGCCAGCAGTTTTACGGGACAGGGGGCGGACACCATATATTTT.

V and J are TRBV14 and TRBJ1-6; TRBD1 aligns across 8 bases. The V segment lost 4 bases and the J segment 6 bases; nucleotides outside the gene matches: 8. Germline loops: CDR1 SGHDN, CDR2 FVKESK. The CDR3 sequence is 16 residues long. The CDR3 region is CASSRAGTGGNSPLHF. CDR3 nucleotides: TGTGCCAGCAGCCGAGCCGGGACAGGAGGTAATTCACCCCTCCACTTT. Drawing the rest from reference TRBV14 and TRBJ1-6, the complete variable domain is EAGVTQFPSHSVIEKGQTVTLRCDPISGHDNLYWYRRVMGKEIKFLLHFVKESKQDESGMPNNRFLAERTGGTYSTLKVQPAELEDSGVYFCASSRAGTGGNSPLHFGNGTRLTVT.

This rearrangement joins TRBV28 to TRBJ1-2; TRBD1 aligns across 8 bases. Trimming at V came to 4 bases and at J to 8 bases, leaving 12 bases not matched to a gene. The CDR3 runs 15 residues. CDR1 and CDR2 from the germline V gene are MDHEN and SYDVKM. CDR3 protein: CASSSYRGGKTGYTF. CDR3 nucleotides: TGTGCCAGCAGTTCCTACAGGGGGGGGAAAACGGGCTACACCTTC.

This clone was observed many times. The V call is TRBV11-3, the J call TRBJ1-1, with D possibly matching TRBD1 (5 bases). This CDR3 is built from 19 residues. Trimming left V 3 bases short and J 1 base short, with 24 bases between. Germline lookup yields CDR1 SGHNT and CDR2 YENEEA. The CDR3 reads CASSFWGFGTWAPNTEAFF. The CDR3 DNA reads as TGTGCCAGCAGCTTCTGGGGGTTCGGGACGTGGGCCCCGAACACTGAAGCTTTCTTT.

CDR3 sequence: CASSVDRGVTASENIQYF. The CDR3 DNA is TGTGCCAGCAGCGTAGATCGGGGGGTGACAGCCTCAGAAAACATTCAGTACTTC. The chain couples TRBV9 to TRBJ2-4; 7 bases fit TRBD2. CDR1 is SGDLS and CDR2 is YYNGEE in the germline V gene. This CDR3 spans 18 amino acids. V gave up 0 bases and J gave up 5 bases; unmatched junction bases: 14.

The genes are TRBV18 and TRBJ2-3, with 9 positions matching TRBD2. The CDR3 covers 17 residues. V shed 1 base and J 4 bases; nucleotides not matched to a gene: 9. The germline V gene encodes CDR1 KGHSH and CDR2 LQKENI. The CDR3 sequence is CASSPQRVSGGPDTQYF. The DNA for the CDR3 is TGTGCCAGCTCACCACAAAGGGTTAGCGGGGGACCAGATACGCAGTATTTT.

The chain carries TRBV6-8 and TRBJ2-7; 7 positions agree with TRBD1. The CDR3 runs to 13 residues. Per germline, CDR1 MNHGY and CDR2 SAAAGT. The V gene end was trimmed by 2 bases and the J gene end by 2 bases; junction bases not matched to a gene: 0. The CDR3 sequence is CASSYTGAYEQYF. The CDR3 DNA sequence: TGTGCCAGCAGTTACACAGGGGCCTACGAGCAGTACTTC.

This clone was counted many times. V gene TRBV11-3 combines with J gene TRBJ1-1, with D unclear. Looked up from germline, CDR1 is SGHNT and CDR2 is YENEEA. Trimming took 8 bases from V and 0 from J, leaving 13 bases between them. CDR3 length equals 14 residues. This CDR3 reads CASQSRVMNTEAFF. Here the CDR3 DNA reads TGTGCCAGCCAGAGCCGGGTCATGAACACTGAAGCTTTCTTT.

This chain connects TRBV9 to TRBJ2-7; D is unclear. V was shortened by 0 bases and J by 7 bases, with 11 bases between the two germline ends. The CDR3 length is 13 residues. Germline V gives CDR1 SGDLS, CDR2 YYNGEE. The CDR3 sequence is CASSVGPRFEQYV. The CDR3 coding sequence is TGTGCCAGCAGCGTAGGGCCCCGGTTTGAGCAGTACGTC.

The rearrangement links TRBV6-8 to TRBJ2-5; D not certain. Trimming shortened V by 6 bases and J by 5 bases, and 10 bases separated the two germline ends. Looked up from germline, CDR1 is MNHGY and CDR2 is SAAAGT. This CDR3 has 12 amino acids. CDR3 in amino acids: CASSRLQETQYF. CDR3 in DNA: TGTGCCAGCAGCCGTCTCCAGGAGACCCAGTACTTC.

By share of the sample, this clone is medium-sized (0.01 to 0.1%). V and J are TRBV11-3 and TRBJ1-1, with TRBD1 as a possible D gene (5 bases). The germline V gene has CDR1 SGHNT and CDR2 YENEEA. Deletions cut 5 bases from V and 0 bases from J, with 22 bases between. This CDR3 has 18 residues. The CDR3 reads CASSPYGHIRLMNTEAFF. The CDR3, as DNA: TGTGCCAGCAGCCCATACGGACACATTCGTCTCATGAACACTGAAGCTTTCTTT.

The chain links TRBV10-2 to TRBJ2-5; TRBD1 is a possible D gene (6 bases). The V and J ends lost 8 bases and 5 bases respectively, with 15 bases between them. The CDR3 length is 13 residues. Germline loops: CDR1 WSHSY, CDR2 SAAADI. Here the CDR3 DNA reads TGCGCCAGCGGGGCCAATGGGGGCGAGACCCAGTACTTC. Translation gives CASGANGGETQYF.

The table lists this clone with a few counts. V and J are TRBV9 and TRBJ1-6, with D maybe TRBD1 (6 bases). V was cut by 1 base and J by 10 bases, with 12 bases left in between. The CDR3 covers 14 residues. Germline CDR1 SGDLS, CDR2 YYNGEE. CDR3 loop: CASSVSQGGSPLHF. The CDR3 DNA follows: TGTGCCAGCAGCGTATCACAGGGCGGATCACCCCTCCACTTT.

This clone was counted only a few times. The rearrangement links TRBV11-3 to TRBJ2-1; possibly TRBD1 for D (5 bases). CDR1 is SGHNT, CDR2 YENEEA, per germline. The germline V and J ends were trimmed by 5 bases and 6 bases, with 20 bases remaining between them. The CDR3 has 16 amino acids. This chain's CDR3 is CASSLPSIRQPNEQFF. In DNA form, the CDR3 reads TGTGCCAGCAGCCTTCCTTCCATTCGACAGCCCAATGAGCAGTTCTTC.

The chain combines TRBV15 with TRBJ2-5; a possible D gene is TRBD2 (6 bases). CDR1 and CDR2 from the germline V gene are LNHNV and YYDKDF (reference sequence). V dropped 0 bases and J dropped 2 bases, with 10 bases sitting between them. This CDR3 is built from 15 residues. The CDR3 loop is CATSRDRGRQETQYF. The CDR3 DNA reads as TGTGCCACCAGCAGAGATCGGGGGAGGCAAGAGACCCAGTACTTC.

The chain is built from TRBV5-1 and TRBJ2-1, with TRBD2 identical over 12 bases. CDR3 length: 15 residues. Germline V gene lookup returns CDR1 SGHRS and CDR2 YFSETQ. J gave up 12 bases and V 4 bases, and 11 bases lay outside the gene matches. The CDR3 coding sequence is TGCGCCAGCAGCCTCCAGACTAGCGGGGGCGCATGGCAGTTCTTC. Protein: CASSLQTSGGAWQFF.